This is a list of T cell receptor beta chains from one sample in a study of cytomegalovirus exposure and HLA in healthy donors. Measured with immunoSEQ multiplex PCR; TCRdb has only the in-frame clones, and not every one. This table holds 100,000 to 150,000 clones, approximately 8.9% found once. The sequencing input was PBMCs. The receptor set was obtained from a woman aged 40 to 50 in good health and CMV-seropositive. Both conserved end residues are part of each CDR3. The order of the fields is CDR3 DNA, CDR3 protein, J gene, D gene, V gene, clone size. D genes are given only for firm matches. Some rows have no size entry. The others give once, few or many, or a class for an expanded clone.

cdr3_nt: TGCGCCAGCAGCCAAGATGGGCTTGGGGCTATTAATGAAAAACTGTTTTTT
cdr3_aa: CASSQDGLGAINEKLFF
j_call: TRBJ1-4
d_call: .
v_call: TRBV4-1
clone_size: few

cdr3_nt: TGTGCCAGCAGCGAGAGGGTGGGAGCTGAAGCTTTCTTT
cdr3_aa: CASSERVGAEAFF
j_call: TRBJ1-1
d_call: .
v_call: TRBV2
clone_size: few

cdr3_nt: TGCGCCAGCAGCTTGGCTACAGGCTGGGGCGGAAATTCACCCCTCCACTTT
cdr3_aa: CASSLATGWGGNSPLHF
j_call: TRBJ1-6
d_call: .
v_call: TRBV5-1
clone_size: .

cdr3_nt: TGTGCCAGCAGTGAAGCGGAGGTCCGCGGCTACACCTTC
cdr3_aa: CASSEAEVRGYTF
j_call: TRBJ1-2
d_call: .
v_call: TRBV2
clone_size: few

cdr3_nt: TGTGCCAGCAGCGGGACAGGGGGCAATCAGCCCCAGCATTTT
cdr3_aa: CASSGTGGNQPQHF
j_call: TRBJ1-5
d_call: TRBD1
v_call: TRBV2
clone_size: .

cdr3_nt: TGTGCCAGCACACAGGGGATTGGAGAGACCCAGTACTTC
cdr3_aa: CASTQGIGETQYF
j_call: TRBJ2-5
d_call: TRBD1
v_call: TRBV25-1
clone_size: .

cdr3_nt: TGCGCCAGCAGCTTGGAGGGGACAGGGGGTGGCGAGCAGTACTTC
cdr3_aa: CASSLEGTGGGEQYF
j_call: TRBJ2-7
d_call: TRBD1
v_call: TRBV5-1
clone_size: few

cdr3_nt: TGTGCCAGCAGACGGACGGGGATGAACACTGAAGCTTTCTTT
cdr3_aa: CASRRTGMNTEAFF
j_call: TRBJ1-1
d_call: .
v_call: TRBV7-3
clone_size: .

cdr3_nt: TGTGCCAGCAGCTCACCGGGGGTGGGAGGAAACACCATATATTTT
cdr3_aa: CASSSPGVGGNTIYF
j_call: TRBJ1-3
d_call: .
v_call: TRBV9
clone_size: once

cdr3_nt: TGTGCCAGCAGTTACTCCCAGGAGGTGAACACTGAAGCTTTCTTT
cdr3_aa: CASSYSQEVNTEAFF
j_call: TRBJ1-1
d_call: .
v_call: TRBV6-5
clone_size: .

cdr3_nt: TGTGCCAGCAGCTCGGGGACAGGCGTAGCTGGGGCCAACGTCCTGACTTTC
cdr3_aa: CASSSGTGVAGANVLTF
j_call: TRBJ2-6
d_call: TRBD1
v_call: TRBV5-8
clone_size: .

cdr3_nt: TGTGCCAGCAGCTTGGGGGCTTCTGGAAACACCATATATTTT
cdr3_aa: CASSLGASGNTIYF
j_call: TRBJ1-3
d_call: .
v_call: TRBV5-6
clone_size: few

cdr3_nt: TGTGCCAGCAGGTCTGACAGCTCTGGGGCCAACGTCCTGACTTTC
cdr3_aa: CASRSDSSGANVLTF
j_call: TRBJ2-6
d_call: .
v_call: TRBV7-2
clone_size: large

cdr3_nt: TGTGCCAGCTCACCACCGGGAGGTGGCTACACCTTC
cdr3_aa: CASSPPGGGYTF
j_call: TRBJ1-2
d_call: .
v_call: TRBV18
clone_size: few

cdr3_nt: TGTGCTAGTACGGGACTAGCGGGGACCTACGAGCAGTACTTC
cdr3_aa: CASTGLAGTYEQYF
j_call: TRBJ2-7
d_call: TRBD2
v_call: TRBV12-5
clone_size: .

cdr3_nt: TGTGCCAGCAGCTTTGCGGGGCGAGGGACTGAAGCTTTCTTT
cdr3_aa: CASSFAGRGTEAFF
j_call: TRBJ1-1
d_call: .
v_call: TRBV5-4
clone_size: .

cdr3_nt: TGTGCCAGCAGCCGCGACAGGGGGCAGGGTGGCTACACCTTC
cdr3_aa: CASSRDRGQGGYTF
j_call: TRBJ1-2
d_call: TRBD1
v_call: TRBV7-3
clone_size: .

cdr3_nt: TGTGCCAGCGGTAGGGGGCTGAACACTGAAGCTTTCTTT
cdr3_aa: CASGRGLNTEAFF
j_call: TRBJ1-1
d_call: TRBD1
v_call: TRBV6-5
clone_size: few

cdr3_nt: TGTGCTAGTGGTTCGGCTGCGCAGGGGGTGTACGAGCAGTACTTC
cdr3_aa: CASGSAAQGVYEQYF
j_call: TRBJ2-7
d_call: TRBD1
v_call: TRBV12-5
clone_size: .

cdr3_nt: TGTGCCAGCAGCTTTAGCGCAGGGAACACTGAAGCTTTCTTT
cdr3_aa: CASSFSAGNTEAFF
j_call: TRBJ1-1
d_call: .
v_call: TRBV7-9
clone_size: .

cdr3_nt: TGCAGCGTTGAGGGGGGTGAGGGAGCTTTCTTT
cdr3_aa: CSVEGGEGAFF
j_call: TRBJ1-1
d_call: .
v_call: TRBV29-1
clone_size: .

cdr3_nt: TGTGCCAGCAGTTACTCGGGCAGGGAAGGTGGCTACACCTTC
cdr3_aa: CASSYSGREGGYTF
j_call: TRBJ1-2
d_call: .
v_call: TRBV6-5
clone_size: few

cdr3_nt: TGTGCCAGTAGATACACGGCACAGGATTTCGCCTACGAGCAGTACTTC
cdr3_aa: CASRYTAQDFAYEQYF
j_call: TRBJ2-7
d_call: .
v_call: TRBV19
clone_size: .

cdr3_nt: TGTGCCAGTAGTACAGGTGTGGATCAGCCCCAGCATTTT
cdr3_aa: CASSTGVDQPQHF
j_call: TRBJ1-5
d_call: .
v_call: TRBV19
clone_size: many

cdr3_nt: TGTGCCAGCAGTTACAGGTCGGGACTAGCGGGGGAGACCCAGTACTTC
cdr3_aa: CASSYRSGLAGETQYF
j_call: TRBJ2-5
d_call: TRBD2
v_call: TRBV6-6
clone_size: .

cdr3_nt: TGTGCTAGTGGTTTATCAGGAGGGGGCACTGGAAACACCATATATTTT
cdr3_aa: CASGLSGGGTGNTIYF
j_call: TRBJ1-3
d_call: TRBD1
v_call: TRBV12-5
clone_size: few

cdr3_nt: TGTGCCAGCTCACCTCGACAACTGGACAGGGGCTACAATGAGCAGTTCTTC
cdr3_aa: CASSPRQLDRGYNEQFF
j_call: TRBJ2-1
d_call: TRBD1
v_call: TRBV18
clone_size: few

cdr3_nt: TGTGCCAGCAGTACGGACAGGGCTGGCACCGGGGAGCTGTTTTTT
cdr3_aa: CASSTDRAGTGELFF
j_call: TRBJ2-2
d_call: TRBD1
v_call: TRBV6-1
clone_size: .

cdr3_nt: TGCGCCAGCAGCGGAGGGACAGGGGAAGGCACTGAAGCTTTCTTT
cdr3_aa: CASSGGTGEGTEAFF
j_call: TRBJ1-1
d_call: TRBD1
v_call: TRBV5-1
clone_size: .

cdr3_nt: TGTGCCAGTAGTACGGGAGAAGTACTGCGGCCCCAGCATTTT
cdr3_aa: CASSTGEVLRPQHF
j_call: TRBJ1-5
d_call: .
v_call: TRBV19
clone_size: few

cdr3_nt: TGTGCCAGCAACCCCGCAGGGATTAATGAAAAACTGTTTTTT
cdr3_aa: CASNPAGINEKLFF
j_call: TRBJ1-4
d_call: .
v_call: TRBV6-1
clone_size: few

cdr3_nt: TGTGCCAGCAGCGTAGGACAGGGGGTCACTGAAGCTTTCTTT
cdr3_aa: CASSVGQGVTEAFF
j_call: TRBJ1-1
d_call: TRBD1
v_call: TRBV9
clone_size: few

cdr3_nt: TGTGCCAGCAGATCGGGGGGAGCCTACTCTGGGGCCAACGTCCTGACTTTC
cdr3_aa: CASRSGGAYSGANVLTF
j_call: TRBJ2-6
d_call: TRBD2
v_call: TRBV2
clone_size: few

cdr3_nt: TGTGCCAGCAGCTTACTTGGACAGGGTGTAAGCTACACCTTC
cdr3_aa: CASSLLGQGVSYTF
j_call: TRBJ1-2
d_call: TRBD1
v_call: TRBV7-9
clone_size: .

cdr3_nt: TGTGCCAGCAGCCGGGACTTATCTGAGACCCAGTACTTC
cdr3_aa: CASSRDLSETQYF
j_call: TRBJ2-5
d_call: .
v_call: TRBV7-2
clone_size: .

cdr3_nt: TGTGCCAGCAGCTTAGAAATCATTACAGGGGTAAATTCACCCCTCCACTTT
cdr3_aa: CASSLEIITGVNSPLHF
j_call: TRBJ1-6
d_call: TRBD1
v_call: TRBV11-2
clone_size: few

cdr3_nt: TGTGCCAGCAGCCCCCCGGGGGGTGCTGAAGCTTTCTTT
cdr3_aa: CASSPPGGAEAFF
j_call: TRBJ1-1
d_call: .
v_call: TRBV5-6
clone_size: few

cdr3_nt: TGTGCCAGCAGCTTAATTTTACAATCGTACCAAGAGACCCAGTACTTC
cdr3_aa: CASSLILQSYQETQYF
j_call: TRBJ2-5
d_call: .
v_call: TRBV5-6
clone_size: .

cdr3_nt: TGCGCCAGCAGCCCCAAGACAGGGATCAGCACAGATACGCAGTATTTT
cdr3_aa: CASSPKTGISTDTQYF
j_call: TRBJ2-3
d_call: TRBD1
v_call: TRBV5-1
clone_size: few

cdr3_nt: TGTGCCAGCAGCCTATCAGGGGATTACTATGGCTACACCTTC
cdr3_aa: CASSLSGDYYGYTF
j_call: TRBJ1-2
d_call: .
v_call: TRBV7-9
clone_size: few

cdr3_nt: TGTGCCAGCAGTGAAAGCTCCTGGAGGACCTGGGACACTGAAGCTTTCTTT
cdr3_aa: CASSESSWRTWDTEAFF
j_call: TRBJ1-1
d_call: .
v_call: TRBV6-1
clone_size: few